This is a list of T cell receptor beta chains from one sample in a study of shared clonotypes between healthy human individuals. Data came from immunoSEQ multiplex PCR; TCRdb stores just in-frame clones and leaves some out. This sample yields about 490,000 clones, of which 81% are seen a single time; approximately 12% belongs to the top ten. Sequencing was performed on PBMCs. All receptors derive from a woman in her thirties or forties in good health. Some clones in this sample may be carry-over from other donors' samples. The CDR3 runs from the conserved cysteine through the conserved F or W. Each record gives: clone size, J gene, V gene, D gene, CDR3 protein, CDR3 DNA. The D gene is left open where the match is weak. Rows give clone size only sometimes, using once, few, many, or a class for an expanded clone.

-	TRBJ2-1	TRBV27	-	CASSFRRSSYNEQFF	TGTGCCAGCAGTTTCAGGCGGAGCTCCTACAATGAGCAGTTCTTC
-	TRBJ2-1	TRBV4-1	-	CASSHVRQYNEQFF	TGCGCCAGCAGCCACGTTCGACAGTACAATGAGCAGTTCTTC
-	TRBJ2-6	TRBV27	-	CASSLSLGQLLSGANVLTF	TGTGCCAGCAGTTTATCCCTCGGACAGCTCCTCTCTGGGGCCAACGTCCTGACTTTC
-	TRBJ2-7	TRBV6-6	-	CASSYGPPESYEQYF	TGTGCCAGCAGTTACGGTCCGCCGGAGAGCTACGAGCAGTACTTC
-	TRBJ2-3	TRBV10-3	-	CAISEGRRGSDTQYF	TGTGCCATCAGTGAAGGGAGGAGGGGTTCAGATACGCAGTATTTT
once	TRBJ2-5	TRBV15	-	CATSRDRGRETQYF	TGTGCCACCAGCAGAGATCGGGGGAGGGAGACCCAGTACTTC
-	TRBJ2-5	TRBV5-1	TRBD2	CASSPGLSGFWGDTQYF	TGCGCCAGCAGCCCGGGACTATCGGGATTCTGGGGAGATACCCAGTACTTC
-	TRBJ1-4	TRBV6-5	-	CASSDMWGGEKLFF	TGTGCCAGCAGCGACATGTGGGGAGGGGAAAAACTGTTTTTT
-	TRBJ2-1	TRBV7-9	TRBD2	CASSLTSGENNEQFF	TGTGCCAGCAGCTTAACTAGCGGGGAAAACAATGAGCAGTTCTTC
few	TRBJ1-2	TRBV2	TRBD1	CASSRSGQPNYGYTF	TGTGCCAGCAGTCGATCGGGACAGCCTAACTATGGCTACACCTTC
-	TRBJ1-5	TRBV19	-	CASSMDRWRGNQPQHF	TGTGCCAGTAGTATGGACAGATGGAGAGGGAATCAGCCCCAGCATTTT
-	TRBJ1-2	TRBV25-1	-	CASSLNYGYTF	TGTGCCAGCTCACTTAACTATGGCTACACCTTC
few	TRBJ1-5	TRBV27	-	CASGSGDLHF	TGTGCCAGCGGTTCGGGAGACCTGCATTTT
few	TRBJ1-1	TRBV29-1	-	CSVERRTSDTEAFF	TGCAGCGTTGAGCGGCGGACTTCGGACACTGAAGCTTTCTTT
-	TRBJ1-2	TRBV5-1	-	CASSLGGPPRDGYTF	TGCGCCAGCAGCTTGGGGGGACCTCCCCGGGATGGCTACACCTTC
-	TRBJ2-5	TRBV20-1	-	CSAARKETQYF	TGCAGTGCCGCACGTAAAGAGACCCAGTACTTC
medium-sized	TRBJ2-2	TRBV6-5	-	CASRSGTDTGELFF	TGTGCCAGCAGGTCAGGGACGGACACCGGGGAGCTGTTTTTT
-	TRBJ1-2	TRBV6-1	TRBD1	CASSARTGANYGYTF	TGTGCCAGCAGTGCGAGGACAGGGGCAAACTATGGCTACACCTTC
-	TRBJ2-7	TRBV4-2	-	CASSQERIGNYEQYF	TGTGCCAGCAGCCAAGAGAGGATTGGGAACTACGAGCAGTACTTC
-	TRBJ2-1	TRBV12-5	TRBD1	CASGLVGPRQGSRYNEQFF	TGTGCTAGTGGTTTGGTAGGCCCCCGACAGGGGAGCAGGTACAATGAGCAGTTCTTC
-	TRBJ1-1	TRBV5-1	TRBD1	CASSDRDRGMNTEAFF	TGCGCCAGCAGCGACCGGGACAGGGGGATGAACACTGAAGCTTTCTTT
-	TRBJ1-2	TRBV28	TRBD1	CASSLAQGAYGYTF	TGTGCCAGCAGTTTAGCTCAGGGGGCCTATGGCTACACCTTC
-	TRBJ1-4	TRBV19	TRBD1	CASSVGQATNEKLFF	TGTGCCAGTAGTGTGGGACAGGCAACTAATGAAAAACTGTTTTTT
-	TRBJ2-7	TRBV4-1	TRBD1	CASSPLEGTGFYEQYF	TGCGCCAGCAGCCCCTTGGAAGGGACAGGGTTCTACGAGCAGTACTTC
-	TRBJ2-1	TRBV7-3	TRBD2	CASSSEGLAGEHEQFF	TGTGCCAGCAGCTCGGAGGGACTAGCGGGAGAGCATGAGCAGTTCTTC